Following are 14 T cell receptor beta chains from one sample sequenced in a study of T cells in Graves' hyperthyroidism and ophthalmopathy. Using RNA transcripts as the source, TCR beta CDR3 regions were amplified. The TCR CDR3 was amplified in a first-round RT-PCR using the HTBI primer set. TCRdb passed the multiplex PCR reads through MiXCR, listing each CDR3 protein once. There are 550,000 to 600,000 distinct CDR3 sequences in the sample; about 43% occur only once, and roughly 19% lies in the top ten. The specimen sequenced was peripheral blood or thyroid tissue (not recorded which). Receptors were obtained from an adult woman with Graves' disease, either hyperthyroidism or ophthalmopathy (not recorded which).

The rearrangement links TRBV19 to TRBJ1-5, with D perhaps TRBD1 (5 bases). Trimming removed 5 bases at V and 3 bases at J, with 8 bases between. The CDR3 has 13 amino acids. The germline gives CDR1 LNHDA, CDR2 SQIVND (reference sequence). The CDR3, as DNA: TGTGCCAGTAGTGGGACCATCAATCAGCCCCAGCATTTT. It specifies CASSGTINQPQHF.

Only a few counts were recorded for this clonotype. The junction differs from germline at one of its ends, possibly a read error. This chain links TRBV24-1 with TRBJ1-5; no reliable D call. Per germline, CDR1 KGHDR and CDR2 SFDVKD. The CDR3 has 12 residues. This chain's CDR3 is CATSDFGGPRYF. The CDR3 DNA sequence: TGTGCCACCAGTGATTTTGGTGGCCCCAGGTATTTT.

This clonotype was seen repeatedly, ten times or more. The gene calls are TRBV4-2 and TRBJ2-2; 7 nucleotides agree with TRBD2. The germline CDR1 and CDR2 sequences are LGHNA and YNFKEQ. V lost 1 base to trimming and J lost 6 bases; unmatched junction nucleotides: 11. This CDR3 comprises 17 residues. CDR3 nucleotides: TGTGCCAGCAGCCAAGTAGCGGGCGGGGATTTCTCCGGGGAGCTGTTTTTT. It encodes CASSQVAGGDFSGELFF.

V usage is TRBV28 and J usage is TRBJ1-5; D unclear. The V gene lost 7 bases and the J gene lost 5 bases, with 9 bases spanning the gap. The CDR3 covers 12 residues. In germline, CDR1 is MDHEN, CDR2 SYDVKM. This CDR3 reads CASTRAHQPQHF. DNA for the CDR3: TGTGCCAGCACCCGTGCCCATCAGCCCCAGCATTTT.

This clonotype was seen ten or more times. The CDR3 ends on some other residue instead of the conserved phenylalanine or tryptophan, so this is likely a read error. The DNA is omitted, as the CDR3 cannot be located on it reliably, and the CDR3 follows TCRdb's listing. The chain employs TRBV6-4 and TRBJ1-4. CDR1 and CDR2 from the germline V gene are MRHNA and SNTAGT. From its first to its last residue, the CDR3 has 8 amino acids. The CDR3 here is CASSDSPY.

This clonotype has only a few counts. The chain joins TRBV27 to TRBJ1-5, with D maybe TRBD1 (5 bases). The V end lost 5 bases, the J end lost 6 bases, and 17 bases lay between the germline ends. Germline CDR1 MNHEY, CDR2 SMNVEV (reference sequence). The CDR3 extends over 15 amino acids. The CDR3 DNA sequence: TGTGCCAGCAGTCCCGGCGGGGGGGTAAGTCAGCCCCAGCATTTT. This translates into CASSPGGGVSQPQHF.

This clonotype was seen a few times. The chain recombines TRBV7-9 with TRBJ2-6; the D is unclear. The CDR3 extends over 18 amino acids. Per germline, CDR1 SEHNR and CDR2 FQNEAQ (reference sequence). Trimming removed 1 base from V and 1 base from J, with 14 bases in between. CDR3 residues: CASSLDVGRGSGANVLTF. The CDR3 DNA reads TGTGCCAGCAGCTTAGACGTAGGCAGAGGATCTGGGGCCAACGTCCTGACTTTC.

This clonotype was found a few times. Here the CDR3 reads CASSEGRTYEQYF. CDR3 DNA sequence: TGTGCCAGCAGTGAAGGCAGGACCTACGAGCAGTACTTC. This chain links TRBV2 with TRBJ2-7; D unclear. The germline gives CDR1 SNHLY, CDR2 FYNNEI. The CDR3 has 13 amino acids. V was shortened by 1 base and J by 2 bases, with 6 bases between the two germline ends.

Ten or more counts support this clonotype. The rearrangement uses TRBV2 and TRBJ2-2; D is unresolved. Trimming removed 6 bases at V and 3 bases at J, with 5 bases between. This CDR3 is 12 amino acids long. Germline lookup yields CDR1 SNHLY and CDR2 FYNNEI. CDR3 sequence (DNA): TGTGCCAGCAGGGTAGACACCGGGGAGCTGTTTTTT. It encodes CASRVDTGELFF.

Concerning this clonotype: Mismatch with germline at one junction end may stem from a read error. The CDR3 DNA follows: TGTGCCAGCAGCTCCGGGAGGGCGGGGAGATCCTACGGGCAGTACTTC. Translated: CASSSGRAGRSYGQYF. The chain recombines TRBV7-2 with TRBJ2-7, with 8 bases aligning to TRBD2. The germline V gene has CDR1 SGHTA and CDR2 FQGNSA. The CDR3 is made up of 16 amino acids. Using reference TRBV7-2 and TRBJ2-7 for the parts outside the CDR3, the full variable domain is GAGVSQSPSNKVTEKGKDVELRCDPISGHTALYWYRQSLGQGLEFLIYFQGNSAPDKSGLPSDRFSAERTGGSVSTLTIQRTQQEDSAVYLCASSSGRAGRSYGQYFGPGTRLTVT.

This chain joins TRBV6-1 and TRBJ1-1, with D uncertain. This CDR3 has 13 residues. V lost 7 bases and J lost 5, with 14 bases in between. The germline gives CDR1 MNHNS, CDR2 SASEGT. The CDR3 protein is CASNDPGETEAFF. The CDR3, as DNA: TGTGCCAGCAACGACCCCGGGGAGACTGAAGCTTTCTTT.

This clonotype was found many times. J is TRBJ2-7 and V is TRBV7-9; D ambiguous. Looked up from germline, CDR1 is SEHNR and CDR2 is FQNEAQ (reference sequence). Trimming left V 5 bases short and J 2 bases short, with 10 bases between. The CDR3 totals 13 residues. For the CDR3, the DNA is TGTGCCAGCAGCCGGGTTCTTACCTACGAGCAGTACTTC. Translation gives CASSRVLTYEQYF.

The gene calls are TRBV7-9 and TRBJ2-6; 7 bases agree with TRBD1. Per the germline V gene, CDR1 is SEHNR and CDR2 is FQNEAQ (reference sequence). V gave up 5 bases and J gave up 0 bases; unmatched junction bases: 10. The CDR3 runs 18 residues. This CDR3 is CASSARDSKDSGANVLTF. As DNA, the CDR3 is TGTGCCAGCAGCGCCCGGGACAGCAAGGACTCTGGGGCCAACGTCCTGACTTTC.

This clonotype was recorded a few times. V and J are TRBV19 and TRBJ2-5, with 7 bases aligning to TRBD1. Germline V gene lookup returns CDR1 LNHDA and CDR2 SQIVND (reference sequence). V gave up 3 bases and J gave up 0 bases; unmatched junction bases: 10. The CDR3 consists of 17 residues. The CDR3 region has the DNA TGTGCCAGTAGTATCAGAGGTACAGGGGAGTACCAAGAGACCCAGTACTTC. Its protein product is CASSIRGTGEYQETQYF.